A selection of T cell receptor beta chains follows, all from one sample in a study of blood T cell repertoires in COVID-19. Repertoires were generated with immunoSEQ multiplex PCR, while TCRdb's copy carries only in-frame clones and drops some. The data contain about 240,000 clones, 86% of them singletons. The sequencing sample was made of peripheral blood. The receptors come from a man between 60 and 75 years old with acute or convalescent COVID-19. The CDR3 runs from the conserved cysteine through the conserved F or W. Some rows mark clone size as missing; the rest say once, few, many or name a class of expanded clone.

TRBJ1-1 NA TRBV6-5 CASSSPGVMNTEAFF
TRBJ1-2 NA TRBV13 CASSLGVGARGYTF
TRBJ2-1 NA TRBV4-2 CASSSSRGSGNNEQFF
TRBJ1-3 NA TRBV7-8 CASSLRGRSGNTIYF
TRBJ2-2 NA TRBV30 CAWSARWAGELFF
TRBJ1-3 NA TRBV19 CASSITGGSSGNTIYF
TRBJ1-2 NA TRBV5-1 CASSFGQGGGYTF
TRBJ1-1 NA TRBV4-3 CASSQETVTEAFF
TRBJ2-3 NA TRBV12-3/TRBV12-4 CASRLTSTDTQYF
TRBJ1-2 NA TRBV7-2 CASSLDGGRVNYGYTF
TRBJ1-3 NA TRBV20-1 CSASGGQGPNTIYF
TRBJ2-1 NA TRBV19 CASSNRGAGRNEQFF
TRBJ2-3 few TRBV28 CASRSGLAGITDTQYF
TRBJ1-2 NA TRBV7-2 CASSLENREYGYTF
TRBJ1-3 NA TRBV28 CASSRQVSGNTIYF
TRBJ1-1 NA TRBV6-5 CASSSRTGLGTEAFF
TRBJ1-2 NA TRBV30 CAWSAPPPGPLNYGYTF
TRBJ2-5 NA TRBV24-1 CATMSVGEGETQYF
TRBJ2-7 NA TRBV19 CASSSQGATYEQYF
TRBJ2-6 NA TRBV2 CASNRDTVSGANVLTF
TRBJ2-5 NA TRBV24-1 CATSDSRTGEETQYF
TRBJ1-5 few TRBV6-5 CASRAQGSNQPQHF
TRBJ1-5 NA TRBV28 CASVSPGAGGGQPQHF
TRBJ2-7 NA TRBV6-6 CASSSPAGTGTYEQYF
TRBJ1-1 many TRBV18 CASSPTDRAQWTEAFF
TRBJ1-3 few TRBV4-3 CASSQVAQTAGNTIYF
TRBJ2-3 once TRBV19 CASSKGLASDTQYF
TRBJ1-1 NA TRBV14 CASSQDGQRSVAFF
TRBJ1-4 NA TRBV5-1 CASSSGQGREKLFF
TRBJ1-2 NA TRBV18 CASSPGDSNYGYTF
TRBJ2-1 NA TRBV7-3 CASSPGTSVYNEQFF
TRBJ2-1 NA TRBV12-5 CASVGGDYNEQFF
TRBJ2-7 NA TRBV27 CASSHPTSGGNEQYF
TRBJ2-7 NA TRBV25-1 CASSELAVSSYEQYF
TRBJ2-7 NA TRBV10-3 CAISDLDGGEQYF
TRBJ2-1 NA TRBV11-3 CASSVTSGHEQFF
TRBJ2-3 few TRBV7-3 CASRYGGSTDTQYF
TRBJ2-7 NA TRBV30 CAWRRTGPAEQYF
TRBJ1-1 NA TRBV29-1 CSTEGAGAGTEAFF
TRBJ2-1 NA TRBV4-2 CASSQGWRRSSYNEQFF
TRBJ2-3 NA TRBV24-1 CATSSGWSTDTQYF
TRBJ2-7 NA TRBV11-2 CASSLVIIGAQYF
TRBJ2-3 NA TRBV28 CASSLTADRFGTSTDTQYF
TRBJ2-7 NA TRBV3-1/TRBV3-2 CASSRQGFEQYF
TRBJ1-1 NA TRBV6-5 CASSYSRGLGTEAFF
TRBJ2-2 NA TRBV9 CASSSSPASGGNTGELFF
TRBJ2-1 NA TRBV27 CASSTGTSGTSYNEQFF
TRBJ1-1 NA TRBV7-3 CASSYREGTEAFF
TRBJ2-3 NA TRBV7-2 CASTQGGGTDTQYF
TRBJ2-3 NA TRBV19 CASSQTGPTDTQYF
TRBJ1-5 NA TRBV5-5 CASSHRTAGQPQHF
TRBJ2-7 NA TRBV19 CASSTPVQSGEQYF
TRBJ2-2 NA TRBV15 CATSRDVGPGELFF
TRBJ1-3 NA TRBV6-6 CASSYSIDSSGNTIYF
TRBJ1-6 few TRBV18 CASSPSQGSPLHF
TRBJ2-3 NA TRBV3-1/TRBV3-2 CASGTGSAASPDTQYF
TRBJ2-1 NA TRBV9 CASSVGLAGVDNEQFF
TRBJ1-1 NA TRBV19 CASSGTGIATEAFF
TRBJ2-3 NA TRBV7-9 CASSLVAGGPDTQYF